This T cell receptor (beta chain) originates from a study of T cell changes during pregnancy in multiple sclerosis. Profiled with immunoSEQ multiplex PCR; TCRdb holds only in-frame clones, not every one. Here the sample spans some 96,000 clones, approximately 90% being singletons. Germline V gene sequence: CDR1 LGHNA, CDR2 YNFKEQ. The length of the CDR3 is 12 residues. With 4 bases removed from V and 4 bases from J, the gap between germline ends came to 7 bases. The sequence was obtained from a female donor with multiple sclerosis, enrolled in a pregnancy study. The chain has TRBV4-2 and TRBJ1-2; the D is unclear. The sequences come from peripheral blood, collected after pregnancy. CDR3 in DNA: TGTGCCAGCAGCCGAGACATCTATGGCTACACCTTC. This translates into CASSRDIYGYTF.